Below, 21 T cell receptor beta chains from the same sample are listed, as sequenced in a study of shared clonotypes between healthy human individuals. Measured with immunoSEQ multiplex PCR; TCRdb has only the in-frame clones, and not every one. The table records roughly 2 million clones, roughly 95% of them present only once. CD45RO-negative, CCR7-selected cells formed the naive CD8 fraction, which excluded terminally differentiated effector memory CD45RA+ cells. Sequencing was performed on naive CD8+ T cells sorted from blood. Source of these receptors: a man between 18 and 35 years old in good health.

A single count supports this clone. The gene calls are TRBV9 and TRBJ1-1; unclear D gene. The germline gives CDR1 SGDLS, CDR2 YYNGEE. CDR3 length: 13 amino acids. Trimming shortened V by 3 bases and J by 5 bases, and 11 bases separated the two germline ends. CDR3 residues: CASSGEKGTEAFF. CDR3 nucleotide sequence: TGTGCCAGCAGCGGAGAGAAGGGAACTGAAGCTTTCTTT.

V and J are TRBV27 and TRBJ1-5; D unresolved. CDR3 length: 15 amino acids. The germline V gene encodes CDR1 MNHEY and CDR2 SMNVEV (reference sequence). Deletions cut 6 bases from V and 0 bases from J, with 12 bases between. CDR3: CASRPQLYSNQPQHF. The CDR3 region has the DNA TGTGCCAGCAGGCCCCAACTCTATAGCAATCAGCCCCAGCATTTT.

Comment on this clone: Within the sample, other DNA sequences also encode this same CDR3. The CDR3 DNA sequence: TGTGCCAGCAGCTCCGGGGGCGAGCAGTACTTC. This gives the protein CASSSGGEQYF. This sequence joins TRBV9 and TRBJ2-7; weak D call: TRBD2 (6 bases). Looked up from germline, CDR1 is SGDLS and CDR2 is YYNGEE. This CDR3 comprises 11 residues. Trimming removed 4 bases at V and 6 bases at J, with 8 bases between.

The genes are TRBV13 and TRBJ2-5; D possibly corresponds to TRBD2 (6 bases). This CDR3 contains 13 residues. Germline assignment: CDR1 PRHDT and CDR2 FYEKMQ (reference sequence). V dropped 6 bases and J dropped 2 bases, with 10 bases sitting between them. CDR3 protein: CASSSGRQETQYF. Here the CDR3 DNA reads TGTGCCAGCAGTTCCGGGAGACAAGAGACCCAGTACTTC.

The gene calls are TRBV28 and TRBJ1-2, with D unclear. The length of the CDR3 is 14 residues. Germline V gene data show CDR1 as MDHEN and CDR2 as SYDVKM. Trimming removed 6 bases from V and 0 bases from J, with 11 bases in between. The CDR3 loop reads CASSPRGPNYGYTF. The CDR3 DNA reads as TGTGCCAGCAGCCCCCGCGGGCCTAACTATGGCTACACCTTC.

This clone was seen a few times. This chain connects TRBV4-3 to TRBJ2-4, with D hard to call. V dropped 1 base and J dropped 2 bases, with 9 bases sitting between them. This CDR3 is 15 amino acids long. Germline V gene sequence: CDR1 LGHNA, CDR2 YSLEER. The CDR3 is CASSQAFSTKNIQYF. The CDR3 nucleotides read TGCGCCAGCAGCCAAGCCTTTTCGACCAAAAACATTCAGTACTTC.

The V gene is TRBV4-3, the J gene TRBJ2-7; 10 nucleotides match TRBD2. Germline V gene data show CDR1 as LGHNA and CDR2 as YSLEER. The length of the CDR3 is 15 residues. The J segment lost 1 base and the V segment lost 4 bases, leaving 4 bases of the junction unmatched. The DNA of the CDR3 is TGCGCCAGCAGCCTCCAAGCGGGAGGGTCCTACGAGCAGTACTTC. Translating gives CASSLQAGGSYEQYF.

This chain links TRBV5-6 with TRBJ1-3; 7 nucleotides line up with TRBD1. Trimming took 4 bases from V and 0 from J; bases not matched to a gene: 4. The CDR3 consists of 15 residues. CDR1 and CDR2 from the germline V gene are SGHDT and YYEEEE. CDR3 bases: TGTGCCAGCAGCCCGGGACAGTTCTCTGGAAACACCATATATTTT. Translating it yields CASSPGQFSGNTIYF.

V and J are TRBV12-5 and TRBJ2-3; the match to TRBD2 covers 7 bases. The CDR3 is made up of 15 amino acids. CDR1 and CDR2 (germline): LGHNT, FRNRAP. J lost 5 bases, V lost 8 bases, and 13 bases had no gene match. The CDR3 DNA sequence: TGTGCTAGTTCTTTTACGGCGGGAGTGAGAGATACGCAGTATTTT. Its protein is CASSFTAGVRDTQYF. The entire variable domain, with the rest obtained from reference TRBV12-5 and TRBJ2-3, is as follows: DARVTQTPRHKVTEMGQEVTMRCQPILGHNTVFWYRQTMMQGLELLAYFRNRAPLDDSGMPKDRFSAEMPDATLATLKIQPSEPRDSAVYFCASSFTAGVRDTQYFGPGTRLTVL.

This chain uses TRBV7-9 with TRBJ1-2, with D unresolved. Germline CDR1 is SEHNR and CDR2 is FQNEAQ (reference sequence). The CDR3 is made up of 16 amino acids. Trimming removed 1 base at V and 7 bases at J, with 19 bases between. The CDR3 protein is CASSLGEEDRLSGYTF. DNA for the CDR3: TGTGCCAGCAGCTTAGGAGAGGAAGACCGGCTCAGTGGCTACACCTTC.

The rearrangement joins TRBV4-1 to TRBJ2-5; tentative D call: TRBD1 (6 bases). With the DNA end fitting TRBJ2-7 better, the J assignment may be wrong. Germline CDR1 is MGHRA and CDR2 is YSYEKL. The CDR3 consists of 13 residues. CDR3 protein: CASSQTGTYEQYF. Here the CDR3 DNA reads TGCGCCAGCAGCCAAACAGGGACCTACGAGCAGTACTTC.

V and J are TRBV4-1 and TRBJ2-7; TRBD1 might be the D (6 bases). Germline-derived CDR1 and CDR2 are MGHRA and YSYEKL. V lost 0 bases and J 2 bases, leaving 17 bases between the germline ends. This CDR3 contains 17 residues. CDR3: CASSQDPTGLFAYEQYF. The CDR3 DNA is TGCGCCAGCAGCCAAGACCCCACAGGGCTATTTGCCTACGAGCAGTACTTC.

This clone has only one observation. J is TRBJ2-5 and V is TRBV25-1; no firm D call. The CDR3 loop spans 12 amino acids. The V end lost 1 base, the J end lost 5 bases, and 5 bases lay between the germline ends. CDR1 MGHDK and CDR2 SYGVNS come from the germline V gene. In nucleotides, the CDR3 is TGTGCCAGCAGTGAATCTATGGAGACCCAGTACTTC. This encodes CASSESMETQYF.

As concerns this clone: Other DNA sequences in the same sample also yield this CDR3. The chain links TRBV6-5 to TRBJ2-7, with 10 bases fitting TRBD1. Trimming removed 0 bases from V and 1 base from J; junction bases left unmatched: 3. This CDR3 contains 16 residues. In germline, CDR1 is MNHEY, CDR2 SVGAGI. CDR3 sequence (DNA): TGTGCCAGCAGTTACTCCGGGACAGGGGATTCCTACGAGCAGTACTTC. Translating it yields CASSYSGTGDSYEQYF.

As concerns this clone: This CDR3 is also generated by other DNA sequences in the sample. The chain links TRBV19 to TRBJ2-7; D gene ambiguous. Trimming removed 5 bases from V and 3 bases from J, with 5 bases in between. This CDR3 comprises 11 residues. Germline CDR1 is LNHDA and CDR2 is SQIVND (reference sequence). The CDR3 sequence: CASSSGYEQYF. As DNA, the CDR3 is TGTGCCAGTAGTTCCGGCTACGAGCAGTACTTC.

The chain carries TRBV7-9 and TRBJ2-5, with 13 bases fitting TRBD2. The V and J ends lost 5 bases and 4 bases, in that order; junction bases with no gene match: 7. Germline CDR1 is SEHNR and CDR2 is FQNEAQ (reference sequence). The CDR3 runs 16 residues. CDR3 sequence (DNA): TGTGCCAGCAGCCCTAGGACTAGCGGGAGCGGAGAGACCCAGTACTTC. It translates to CASSPRTSGSGETQYF. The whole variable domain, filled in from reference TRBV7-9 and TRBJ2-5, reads DTGVSQNPRHKITKRGQNVTFRCDPISEHNRLYWYRQTLGQGPEFLTYFQNEAQLEKSRLLSDRFSAERPKGSFSTLEIQRTEQGDSAMYLCASSPRTSGSGETQYFGPGTRLLVL.

CDR3 amino acids: CASSTWGGQETQYF. CDR3 coding DNA: TGTGCCAGCAGTACCTGGGGGGGACAAGAGACCCAGTACTTC. The chain uses TRBV11-2 and TRBJ2-5; TRBD2 matches 7 bases. Per the germline V gene, CDR1 is SGHAT and CDR2 is FQNNGV. With 6 bases clipped from V and 2 bases from J, the junction kept 6 bases outside the gene matches. The CDR3 consists of 14 residues.

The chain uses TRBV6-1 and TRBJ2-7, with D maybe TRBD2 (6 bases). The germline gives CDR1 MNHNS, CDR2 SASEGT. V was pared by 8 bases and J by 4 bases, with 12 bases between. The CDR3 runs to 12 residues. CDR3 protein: CASRHGGYEQYF. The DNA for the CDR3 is TGTGCCAGCCGTCATGGAGGGTACGAGCAGTACTTC.

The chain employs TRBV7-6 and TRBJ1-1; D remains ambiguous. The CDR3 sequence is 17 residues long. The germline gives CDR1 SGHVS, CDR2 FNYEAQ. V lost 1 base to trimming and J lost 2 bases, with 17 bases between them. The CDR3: CASSLGAPVSRNTEAFF. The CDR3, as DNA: TGTGCCAGCAGCTTAGGCGCCCCAGTCTCACGAAACACTGAAGCTTTCTTT.

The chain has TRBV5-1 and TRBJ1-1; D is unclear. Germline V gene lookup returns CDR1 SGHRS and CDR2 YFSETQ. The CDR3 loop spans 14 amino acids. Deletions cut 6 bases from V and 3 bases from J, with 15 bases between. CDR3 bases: TGCGCCAGCAACCTGCTCGGGATGGACACTGAAGCTTTCTTT. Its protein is CASNLLGMDTEAFF.

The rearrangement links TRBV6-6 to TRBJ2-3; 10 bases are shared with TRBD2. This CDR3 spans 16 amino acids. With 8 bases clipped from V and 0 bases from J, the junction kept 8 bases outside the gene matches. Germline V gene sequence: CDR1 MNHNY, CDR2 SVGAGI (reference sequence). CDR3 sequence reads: CASSGLAAPSTDTQYF. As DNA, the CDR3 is TGTGCCAGCTCTGGACTAGCGGCTCCTAGCACAGATACGCAGTATTTT.